This T cell receptor (beta chain) comes out of a study of early T cells in non-severe SARS-CoV-2 infection (dated by TCRdb to the early 2020s). Regarding the study in general: TCR sequencing used bulk RNA from unsorted whole blood, so alpha and beta chains could not be paired. Study-wide findings and limitations: VDJdb matching was skewed toward anti-spike CD8 responses, so virus-specific expansions were likely underestimated and private and CD4 specificities were missed.

Set within a cohort of healthcare workers in London, UK, this nested case-control study involved weekly PCR testing of nasopharyngeal swabs along with blood sampling. Healthcare workers were recruited during the week of the UK lockdown, between 23 and 31 March 2020, and followed weekly for up to roughly 16 weeks. Spanning cysteine to phenylalanine, the CDR3 consists of 11 amino acids. Only the CDR3 region is kept as DNA, spanning 33 bases read in frame from base 1. V drops 3 bases and J drops 6 bases, leaving 5 bases in between. This clonotype was seen repeatedly, ten times or more. The antigen it recognizes is unknown. No clone much larger than this one lies a single base away; base qualities are absent. Library generation was performed with 5' RACE. These reads were obtained on a NextSeq 500. Unique molecular identifiers were attached to individual cDNA molecules in the TCR library protocol so that sequencing error and PCR bias could be corrected. Both TCR alpha and beta chains were sequenced, and tight co-correlation was observed between alpha and beta sequence abundances in each sample. The original methods were these. Decombinator V4 was used to annotate TCR sequences for V gene, J gene and CDR3. Expanded TCRs were defined as changing significantly between any two time points under a Poisson model with p below 0.0001. TCR abundances were normalised to the total number of TCRs sequenced per sample and were expressed as counts per million. MAIT TCRs were defined by TRAV1-2 paired with TRAJ12, TRAJ20 or TRAJ33, and iNKT TCRs by TRAV10 paired with TRAJ18. VDJdb, accessed 1 November 2021, was searched for CMV, EBV and SARS-CoV-2 annotated TCRs, excluding TCRs annotated for multiple antigens. The public reads were quality trimmed at Q25 with fastp and then assembled into clones with MiXCR by TCRdb, keeping productive beta chains. Rows are combined by CDR3 protein, so each entry shows the most common genes and DNA. Here the V and J calls rest on TCRdb's processing, not on the authors' analysis. This sample is represented by 57,000 or so distinct CDR3 sequences; about 12% of them were singletons. 0.95% to 1.5% of the sample comes from the top ten.

Here the sequenced sample was whole blood, taken at baseline. This receptor was taken from an adult who was a healthcare worker with PCR-confirmed SARS-CoV-2 infection or an uninfected control (not recorded which). The donor label of this sample is uncertain. Recombination connected TRBV12-3 or TRBV12-4 to TRBJ1-1; the D gene remains uncertain. At the DNA level, the sequence is TGTGCCAGCAGTTTTGGAGCTGAAGCTTTCTTT. This codes for CASSFGAEAFF.